This TCR beta chain originates from a study of blood T cell repertoires in COVID-19. Overall study: PBMCs, B-cell-depleted T cells, or T cells were the source of the cDNA or gDNA that made up the material.

CDR1 LNHNV and CDR2 YYDKDF come from the germline V gene (reference sequence). V lost 3 bases to trimming and J lost 0 bases; unmatched junction nucleotides: 5. This CDR3 is built from 16 residues. Produced via immunoSEQ multiplex PCR; TCRdb's table is partial and in-frame only. Of around 170,000 clones listed, 89% were seen once; the top ten hold under 2%. This receptor was identified in a man between 18 and 35 years old who had recovered from COVID-19. Sequenced input: peripheral blood. The chain couples TRBV15 to TRBJ2-3; the match to TRBD1 covers 8 bases. The DNA of the CDR3 is TGTGCCACCAGCAGTCGACAGGGGATTAGCACAGATACGCAGTATTTT. Its translation is CATSSRQGISTDTQYF.